This T cell receptor beta chain was captured in a study of blood T cell repertoires in COVID-19. Study-wide context: Samples of COVID-19 (acute and convalescent) were obtained from the United States, Italy and Spain. In each case, the material was cDNA or gDNA derived from T cells, B-cell-depleted T cells, or PBMCs.

The CDR3 has 14 residues. The germline gives CDR1 MNHEY, CDR2 SMNVEV (reference sequence). Trimming took off 2 bases at V and 2 bases at J, with 9 bases between the two ends. Original data processing: Amplification of reference gene primers was used by the study to estimate nucleated cell counts. Only in-frame clones appear in the TCRdb table, and some are missing; sequencing was by immunoSEQ multiplex PCR. V and J calls and clone size follow that table, whereas D and trimming were derived from the DNA. Here the sample spans roughly 200,000 clones, 80% to 85% being singletons. The sequenced sample was peripheral blood. The chain has TRBV27 and TRBJ1-2; D is possibly TRBD1 (5 bases). This receptor was taken from a woman over 75 with active or convalescent COVID-19. This chain's CDR3 is CASSLTGPNYGYTF. CDR3 DNA sequence: TGTGCCAGCAGTTTAACAGGTCCCAACTATGGCTACACCTTC.